The 8 T cell receptor beta chains below all came from one sample that was sequenced in a study of identical twins (dated by TCRdb to 2016 to 2017). To prepare the library, 5' RACE was applied. The run used an Illumina HiSeq 2000. TCRdb reprocessing: public reads trimmed at Q25 with fastp, clones called with MiXCR, in-frame beta chains kept. One record per CDR3 amino acid sequence lists the most common genes and DNA. The sample table shows some 710,000 distinct CDR3 sequences, and around 6% are seen once. Of the sample, 1.5% to 2% is held by the ten largest clones. Sequencing was done on a sample of naive T cells sorted from blood. The cell subset or site label, read with the paper, signifies: cells isolated with a human naive T-cell isolation kit. The receptors derive from a man aged 18 to 30 in good health.

This chain connects TRBV4-3 to TRBJ2-2; 7 bases fit TRBD2. J gave up 4 bases and V 4 bases, and 6 bases lay outside the gene matches. The CDR3 has 15 residues. Germline lookup yields CDR1 LGHNA and CDR2 YSLEER. CDR3 DNA: TGCGCCAGCAGCCCGGTGCAGCGGGGCACCGGGGAGCTGTTTTTT. This sequence encodes CASSPVQRGTGELFF.

This clonotype was observed at least ten times. This rearrangement joins TRBV9 to TRBJ2-1; no firm D call. The germline V gene has CDR1 SGDLS and CDR2 YYNGEE. The CDR3 runs to 13 residues. V was shortened by 0 bases and J by 7 bases, with 8 bases between the two germline ends. The CDR3 bases are TGTGCCAGCAGCGTAGATACGGAGAATGAGCAGTTCTTC. Protein product: CASSVDTENEQFF.

This clonotype was counted many times. The rearrangement links TRBV2 to TRBJ2-5, with D possibly being TRBD2 (6 bases). Germline lookup yields CDR1 SNHLY and CDR2 FYNNEI. The CDR3 spans 15 residues. Trimming left V 1 base short and J 2 bases short, with 11 bases between. CDR3 sequence: CASSEGRGGQETQYF. CDR3 bases: TGTGCCAGCAGTGAAGGCCGGGGAGGACAAGAGACCCAGTACTTC.

This clonotype appeared many times. This chain uses TRBV28 with TRBJ1-1; the D gene is possibly TRBD1 (5 bases). The CDR3 spans 12 residues. V shed 10 bases and J shed 0 bases, with 9 bases lying between them. CDR1 and CDR2 (germline): MDHEN, SYDVKM. The CDR3 nucleotides read TGTGCCACAAAAGGGGTGAACACTGAAGCTTTCTTT. Translating gives CATKGVNTEAFF.

The chain has TRBV5-1 and TRBJ1-1; 8 bases are a match to TRBD1. V was pared by 4 bases and J by 0 bases, with 11 bases of the junction left unmatched. Germline CDR1 and CDR2: SGHRS and YFSETQ. CDR3 length: 17 residues. Written as DNA, the CDR3 is TGCGCCAGCAGCCAAAGAAGACAGGGGCGACTGAACACTGAAGCTTTCTTT. Encoded protein: CASSQRRQGRLNTEAFF.

In its sample, this clonotype was seen many times. This chain uses TRBV12-3 or TRBV12-4 with TRBJ1-3; 7 bases are shared with TRBD1. CDR3 length: 14 amino acids. V was clipped by 4 bases and J by 2 bases; unmatched bases: 2. The CDR3 protein is CASSSTGAGNTIYF. The CDR3 DNA reads as TGTGCCAGCAGTTCCACAGGGGCTGGAAACACCATATATTTT.

This clonotype was counted only a few times. The chain is built from TRBV10-3 and TRBJ2-2, with 8 bases that match TRBD2. Losses at the gene ends were 6 bases for V and 0 bases for J; bases not matched to a gene: 3. This CDR3 region has 15 residues. Germline lookup yields CDR1 ENHRY and CDR2 SYGVKD. For the CDR3, the DNA is TGTGCCATCAGCAAGGGACTAGCGAACACCGGGGAGCTGTTTTTT. It is translated as CAISKGLANTGELFF.

V usage is TRBV7-3 and J usage is TRBJ2-1; 9 nucleotides match TRBD2. From germline, CDR1 is SGHTA and CDR2 FQGTGA. The J segment lost 7 bases and the V segment lost 5 bases, leaving 12 bases of the junction unmatched. There are 16 residues in the CDR3. Here the CDR3 DNA reads TGTGCCAGCAGCCAAGGCGGCGGGAGGGCTAGTAATGAGCAGTTCTTC. Its translation is CASSQGGGRASNEQFF.